This TCR beta chain was profiled in a study of T cell responses to AZD1222 COVID-19 vaccine. The study's findings and limits: Among the donors, most were white British and more were female, and clonal diversity was possibly underestimated. Unmutated regions of variants are reportedly targeted by nearly half of spike-specific TCRs.

Worth noting for this clone: The antigen is unknown.

Here immunoSEQ multiplex PCR was the method, and the copy in TCRdb shows in-frame clones only, minus some. The sample has about 110,000 clones; approximately 90% are singletons. Samples with a second dose at about 4 or about 12 weeks were pooled together. This CDR3 region has 16 residues. The source is an adult who received the AZD1222 COVID-19 vaccine. The specimen comprised peripheral blood, sampled 28 days after the second AZD1222 dose. The chain couples TRBV21-1 to TRBJ1-5; TRBD1 reflects the table's D call only, with no check against the DNA. TRBV21-1 is reported as a pseudogene. CDR3 nucleotide sequence: TGTGCCAGCAGCAACGACCCAGGGGCCGCCAATCAGCCCCAGCATTTT. It codes for CASSNDPGAANQPQHF.